One and the same sample provided the 26 T cell receptor beta chains below, sequenced in a study of cytomegalovirus exposure and HLA in healthy donors. Amplification used 60 Vbeta primers and 13 Jbeta primers. Clones were sequenced by immunoSEQ multiplex PCR, and TCRdb holds only the in-frame ones, with some missing. Its clone listing holds about 140,000 clones. The sample was PBMCs. Receptors were obtained from a male donor in good health and CMV-seronegative.

The V gene is TRBV27, the J gene TRBJ1-1; D call uncertain. This CDR3 has 14 amino acids. Germline CDR1 MNHEY, CDR2 SMNVEV (reference sequence). Trimming removed 3 bases at V and 3 bases at J, with 11 bases between. CDR3 in amino acids: CASSLTERDTEAFF. The CDR3 nucleotides read TGTGCCAGCAGTTTGACGGAGCGAGACACTGAAGCTTTCTTT.

V and J are TRBV7-9 and TRBJ2-1; 10 bases map to TRBD1. The J segment lost 5 bases and the V segment lost 5 bases, leaving 15 bases of the junction unmatched. The V gene's germline CDR1 is SEHNR and CDR2 FQNEAQ (reference sequence). CDR3 length: 18 residues. CDR3 coding DNA: TGTGCCAGCAGCCGGACAGGGGGGAGCCAGGGAGGGGACAATGAGCAGTTCTTC. It specifies CASSRTGGSQGGDNEQFF.

Worth noting for this clone: This CDR3 is also generated by other DNA sequences in the sample. This chain links TRBV7-9 with TRBJ2-7, with TRBD2 as a possible D gene (5 bases). The CDR3 runs 12 residues. The germline V gene has CDR1 SEHNR and CDR2 FQNEAQ (reference sequence). The V gene lost 5 bases and the J gene lost 4 bases, with 9 bases spanning the gap. This CDR3 reads CASSPSGYEQYF. The CDR3 nucleotides are TGTGCCAGCAGCCCTTCGGGATACGAGCAGTACTTC. The whole variable domain, filled in from reference TRBV7-9 and TRBJ2-7, reads DTGVSQNPRHKITKRGQNVTFRCDPISEHNRLYWYRQTLGQGPEFLTYFQNEAQLEKSRLLSDRFSAERPKGSFSTLEIQRTEQGDSAMYLCASSPSGYEQYFGPGTRLTVT.

The chain employs TRBV4-2 and TRBJ2-1, with 8 bases that match TRBD2. The V gene's germline CDR1 is LGHNA and CDR2 YNFKEQ. CDR3 size: 16 residues. The J segment lost 5 bases and the V segment lost 1 base, leaving 7 bases of the junction unmatched. The DNA for the CDR3 is TGTGCCAGCAGCCAAGCAGGCACTAGCGGCAACAATGAGCAGTTCTTC. It codes for CASSQAGTSGNNEQFF.

This chain connects TRBV12-5 to TRBJ1-2, with D possibly being TRBD1 (6 bases). Deletions cut 6 bases from V and 1 base from J, with 9 bases between. The CDR3 has 13 amino acids. Germline assignment: CDR1 LGHNT and CDR2 FRNRAP. The CDR3 nucleotides are TGTGCTAGTGGCTCGGACAGTAACTATGGCTACACCTTC. This codes for CASGSDSNYGYTF.

V gene TRBV28 combines with J gene TRBJ2-5, with TRBD1 matching 7 bases. Germline CDR1 reads MDHEN; CDR2 reads SYDVKM. V lost 5 bases, J lost 0 bases, and 6 bases stayed unmatched. The CDR3 has 15 amino acids. CDR3 sequence reads: CASSVPTGYQETQYF. In DNA, the CDR3 is TGTGCCAGCAGTGTTCCGACAGGGTACCAAGAGACCCAGTACTTC.

The CDR3 loop is CASSSQQDFLDEQYF. CDR3 nucleotides: TGTGCCAGCAGTTCGCAACAGGATTTCCTTGACGAGCAGTACTTC. V is TRBV27 and J is TRBJ2-7, with a weak D call TRBD1 (5 bases). This CDR3 has 15 residues. The V end lost 4 bases, the J end lost 5 bases, and 18 bases lay between the germline ends. Germline V CDR1 and CDR2: MNHEY, SMNVEV (reference sequence).

The chain employs TRBV28 and TRBJ2-7, with D maybe TRBD1 (5 bases). Germline assignment: CDR1 MDHEN and CDR2 SYDVKM. The CDR3 runs to 15 residues. V lost 4 bases and J 6 bases, leaving 19 bases between the germline ends. The CDR3 DNA is TGTGCCAGCAGTTCAGACTCGACTTCAGGGTCCGAGCAGTACTTC. Translating gives CASSSDSTSGSEQYF.

This chain joins TRBV2 and TRBJ2-2; D is unresolved. Germline V CDR1 and CDR2: SNHLY, FYNNEI. The CDR3 is made up of 15 amino acids. V gave up 7 bases and J gave up 0 bases, with 12 bases separating them. In DNA, the CDR3 is TGTGCCAGCATGACCGGGTCTGCGAACACCGGGGAGCTGTTTTTT. It codes for CASMTGSANTGELFF.

V gene TRBV5-4 combines with J gene TRBJ1-6, with 9 positions matching TRBD1. The CDR3 extends over 15 amino acids. V was clipped by 4 bases and J by 10 bases; unmatched bases: 9. Per germline, CDR1 SGHNT and CDR2 YYREEE (reference sequence). In DNA form, the CDR3 reads TGTGCCAGCAGCCAAGAGGGACAGGGTCGATCACCCCTCCACTTT. Its protein product is CASSQEGQGRSPLHF.

The gene calls are TRBV30 and TRBJ2-7; 7 bases fit TRBD2. V shed 1 base and J 4 bases; nucleotides not matched to a gene: 10. Germline V gene data show CDR1 as GTSNPN and CDR2 as SVGIG (reference sequence). The CDR3 has 15 amino acids. In nucleotides, the CDR3 is TGTGCCTGGAGTGCCCCCGGGACTACCCGATACGAGCAGTACTTC. Its translation is CAWSAPGTTRYEQYF.

Here the CDR3 DNA reads TGTGCCAGCAGCTTAGAGAGCCAAGCCCTCCACTTT. Translation gives CASSLESQALHF. The gene calls are TRBV7-9 and TRBJ1-6, with no clear D. Trimming removed 1 base from V and 14 bases from J, with 9 bases in between. The germline CDR1 and CDR2 sequences are SEHNR and FQNEAQ (reference sequence). This CDR3 region has 12 residues.

This chain links TRBV4-3 with TRBJ1-4, with a weak D call TRBD1 (5 bases). The CDR3 covers 13 residues. Germline CDR1 is LGHNA and CDR2 is YSLEER. V lost 0 bases, J lost 7 bases, and 6 bases lay in between. The CDR3 region has the DNA TGCGCCAGCAGCCAAGAGGGGGGTGAAAAACTGTTTTTT. Translating gives CASSQEGGEKLFF.

The genes are TRBV28 and TRBJ2-3; no reliable D call. The V gene lost 6 bases and the J gene lost 0 bases, with 16 bases spanning the gap. The CDR3 is 16 amino acids. Germline CDR1 and CDR2: MDHEN and SYDVKM. CDR3 bases: TGTGCCAGCAGGTCCCCAGGTGCGTCTAGCACAGATACGCAGTATTTT. This gives the protein CASRSPGASSTDTQYF.

The rearrangement links TRBV7-7 to TRBJ2-3; 7 nucleotides align to TRBD2. Trimming cost V 5 bases and J 4 bases; bases outside gene matches: 9. From germline, CDR1 is SSHAT and CDR2 FNYEAQ (reference sequence). There are 15 residues in the CDR3. The CDR3 sequence is CASSPRVGGADTQYF. The CDR3 DNA sequence: TGTGCCAGCAGCCCTAGGGTGGGAGGGGCAGATACGCAGTATTTT. Looking up the rest from reference TRBV7-7 and TRBJ2-3 gives the full variable domain: GAGVSQSPRYKVTKRGQDVTLRCDPISSHATLYWYQQALGQGPEFLTYFNYEAQPDKSGLPSDRFSAERPEGSISTLTIQRTEQRDSAMYRCASSPRVGGADTQYFGPGTRLTVL.

J is TRBJ2-2 and V is TRBV6-1, with TRBD1 identical over 9 bases. The trim removed 5 bases at V and 7 bases at J, leaving 8 bases unmatched. The germline V gene has CDR1 MNHNS and CDR2 SASEGT. CDR3 length: 15 residues. In DNA form, the CDR3 reads TGTGCCAGCAGTTGGGGGACAGGGCGAAACGGGGAGCTGTTTTTT. Its translation: CASSWGTGRNGELFF.

The genes are TRBV7-3 and TRBJ2-6; 7 positions agree with TRBD1. V shed 5 bases and J 0 bases; nucleotides not matched to a gene: 13. Per germline, CDR1 SGHTA and CDR2 FQGTGA. This CDR3 has 19 amino acids. The CDR3 is CASSPHGAGGVSGANVLTF. CDR3 in DNA: TGTGCCAGCAGCCCCCACGGGGCAGGGGGAGTCTCTGGGGCCAACGTCCTGACTTTC.

The J gene is TRBJ2-2, the V gene TRBV11-2; TRBD1 might be the D (6 bases). Germline CDR1 reads SGHAT; CDR2 reads FQNNGV. The CDR3 runs 15 residues. Trimming left V 3 bases short and J 4 bases short, with 12 bases between. The CDR3 sequence: CASSLGRGTTGELFF. In nucleotides, the CDR3 is TGTGCCAGCAGCTTGGGAAGGGGGACCACCGGGGAGCTGTTTTTT. The full variable domain, completed using reference TRBV11-2 and TRBJ2-2, is EAGVAQSPRYKIIEKRQSVAFWCNPISGHATLYWYQQILGQGPKLLIQFQNNGVVDDSQLPKDRFSAERLKGVDSTLKIQPAKLEDSAVYLCASSLGRGTTGELFFGEGSRLTVL.

The chain links TRBV6-5 to TRBJ2-7; D possibly corresponds to TRBD2 (6 bases). V was trimmed by 6 bases and J by 3 bases, leaving 9 bases between them. The CDR3 spans 12 residues. Germline CDR1 reads MNHEY; CDR2 reads SVGAGI. The CDR3 sequence is CASRAGRYEQYF. The CDR3 bases are TGTGCCAGCAGGGCGGGGCGCTACGAGCAGTACTTC.

The V call is TRBV19, the J call TRBJ2-5; 7 bases align to TRBD1. The junction had 12 bases not matched to a gene; V was cut back by 7 bases and J by 1 base. Per the germline V gene, CDR1 is LNHDA and CDR2 is SQIVND (reference sequence). The CDR3 has 16 amino acids. As DNA, the CDR3 is TGTGCCAGTACTAACTGGGACAGACGATTCCAAGAGACCCAGTACTTC. This translates into CASTNWDRRFQETQYF.

DNA for the CDR3: TGCAGCGTTGCTTCGGGGGAGAACACTGAAGCTTTCTTT. It is translated as CSVASGENTEAFF. The V and J genes are TRBV29-1 and TRBJ1-1; D is possibly TRBD1 (5 bases). CDR3 size: 13 residues. Trimming removed 4 bases at V and 1 base at J, with 10 bases between. Germline V gives CDR1 SQVTM, CDR2 ANQGSEA.

This chain links TRBV18 with TRBJ2-7; D possibly corresponds to TRBD1 (6 bases). V shed 5 bases and J shed 5 bases, with 16 bases lying between them. The CDR3 contains 14 residues. The germline V gene encodes CDR1 KGHSH and CDR2 LQKENI. CDR3 in amino acids: CASSSLGDTHEQYF. The CDR3 bases are TGTGCCAGCTCATCACTCGGGGACACCCACGAGCAGTACTTC.

The chain carries TRBV6-1 and TRBJ2-7, with a weak D call TRBD1 (6 bases). Between the trimmed V and J ends, which lost 2 bases and 3 bases, there was a span of 14 bases. The CDR3 extends over 15 amino acids. Germline assignment: CDR1 MNHNS and CDR2 SASEGT. This CDR3 is CASSEYKGQLYEQYF. CDR3 DNA: TGTGCCAGCAGTGAATATAAAGGACAGCTCTACGAGCAGTACTTC.

The chain recombines TRBV4-1 with TRBJ2-2; D is unresolved. The V and J ends lost 0 bases and 6 bases respectively, with 8 bases between them. The CDR3 is 14 residues long. Germline-derived CDR1 and CDR2 are MGHRA and YSYEKL. Here the CDR3 DNA reads TGCGCCAGCAGCCAAGATCGGGTTGCCGGGGAGCTGTTTTTT. Its translation is CASSQDRVAGELFF.

This chain uses TRBV5-4 with TRBJ1-1, with TRBD1 matching over 9 bases. J was trimmed by 1 base and V by 5 bases; bases with no gene match: 9. The CDR3 is 16 residues long. Germline V gene lookup returns CDR1 SGHNT and CDR2 YYREEE (reference sequence). CDR3 DNA: TGTGCCAGCAGATTACAGGGGGCCGAAGGGAACACTGAAGCTTTCTTT. It translates to CASRLQGAEGNTEAFF. Based on the CDR3 plus reference TRBV5-4 and TRBJ1-1, the full variable domain is ETGVTQSPTHLIKTRGQQVTLRCSSQSGHNTVSWYQQALGQGPQFIFQYYREEENGRGNFPPRFSGLQFPNYSSELNVNALELDDSALYLCASRLQGAEGNTEAFFGQGTRLTVV.

This chain links TRBV23-1 with TRBJ1-5; D may be TRBD1 (5 bases). TRBV23-1 falls under the ORF class, with uncertain function. CDR3 size: 21 residues. The V and J ends lost 0 bases and 0 bases respectively, with 24 bases between them. As DNA, the CDR3 is TGCGCCAGCAGTCAATCGGTTTTAGGGCCAGGGAATGAATCTAGCAATCAGCCCCAGCATTTT. As protein: CASSQSVLGPGNESSNQPQHF.